This is a list of T cell receptor beta chains from one sample in a study of radiotherapy plus CTLA-4 blockade in lung cancer. Profiling relied on immunoSEQ multiplex PCR, and the TCRdb table lists in-frame clones only, not all of them. The sample lists 95,000 to 150,000 clones, around 90% occurring once. Sample: peripheral blood, taken from a patient treated with radiotherapy plus ipilimumab. These TCRs come from a human donor with non-small cell lung cancer that progressed on radiotherapy plus ipilimumab. Each CDR3 is given with its conserved first and last residue. D genes are given only for firm matches. Not every row has a clone size; where given, it reads once, few, many or a size class.

J gene,clone size,V gene,D gene,CDR3 length,CDR3 protein,CDR3 DNA
TRBJ1-1,NA,TRBV7-8,NA,15,CASSSSLQGNTEAFF,TGTGCCAGCAGCTCCTCCCTTCAGGGGAACACTGAAGCTTTCTTT
TRBJ1-5,NA,TRBV10-1,NA,17,CASSESARQVSNQPQHF,TGCGCCAGCAGTGAGTCGGCCCGACAGGTTAGCAATCAGCCCCAGCATTTT
TRBJ2-2,NA,TRBV6-1,TRBD1,16,CASSANRDSYTGELFF,TGTGCCAGCAGTGCTAATAGGGACAGCTACACCGGGGAGCTGTTTTTT
TRBJ2-6,NA,TRBV7-9,NA,13,CASSLNKAVVLTF,TGTGCCAGCAGCTTAAATAAAGCTGTAGTCCTGACTTTC
TRBJ2-1,NA,TRBV16,NA,17,CASSPVLGTRSYNEQFF,TGTGCCAGCAGCCCGGTTTTGGGTACCCGCTCCTACAATGAGCAGTTCTTC
TRBJ1-2,NA,TRBV5-1,NA,14,CASSLADVNYGYTF,TGCGCCAGCAGCTTGGCTGACGTTAACTATGGCTACACCTTC
TRBJ1-4,few,TRBV28,NA,14,CASSFRQQNEKLFF,TGTGCCAGCAGTTTTCGACAGCAGAATGAAAAACTGTTTTTT
TRBJ2-1,NA,TRBV6-1,NA,16,CASSEGGARGENEQFF,TGTGCCAGCAGTGAAGGAGGGGCTAGGGGAGAGAATGAGCAGTTCTTC
TRBJ2-1,NA,TRBV18,NA,15,CASSPRDSEINEQFF,TGTGCCAGCTCACCGCGGGACTCCGAAATCAATGAGCAGTTCTTC
TRBJ2-1,NA,TRBV19,TRBD2,15,CASRSPVAGRNEQFF,TGTGCCAGTAGAAGCCCGGTAGCGGGACGTAATGAGCAGTTCTTC
TRBJ1-2,NA,TRBV9,TRBD1,15,CASSGADRFKSGYTF,TGTGCCAGCAGCGGAGCGGACAGGTTTAAGTCTGGCTACACCTTC
TRBJ2-1,NA,TRBV5-1,NA,20,CASSNPRGPSDGSYNDEQFF,TGCGCCAGCAGCAATCCTAGGGGGCCTAGCGATGGGTCCTACAATGATGAGCAGTTCTTC
TRBJ2-5,NA,TRBV6-1,TRBD2,16,CASSGKLAGVQETQYF,TGTGCCAGCAGTGGGAAACTAGCGGGGGTCCAAGAGACCCAGTACTTC
TRBJ2-2,NA,TRBV19,NA,14,CASKSFRNTGELFF,TGTGCCAGTAAATCGTTCAGAAACACCGGGGAGCTGTTTTTT
TRBJ1-5,once,TRBV21-1,NA,17,CASSTAAMDRAEQPQHF,TGTGCCAGCAGCACAGCAGCTATGGACAGGGCGGAACAGCCCCAGCATTTT
TRBJ1-1,NA,TRBV18,NA,13,CASSQTGRTEAFF,TGTGCCAGCTCCCAAACAGGGAGGACTGAAGCTTTCTTT
TRBJ2-7,NA,TRBV4-1,TRBD1,15,CASSRTAQGADEQYF,TGCGCCAGCAGCCGCACAGCACAGGGGGCCGACGAGCAGTACTTC
TRBJ2-7,NA,TRBV5-1,NA,14,CASSAQGPPYEQYF,TGCGCCAGCAGCGCCCAGGGCCCTCCCTACGAGCAGTACTTC
TRBJ2-2,NA,TRBV12-5,NA,11,CASKAVGELFF,TGTGCTAGCAAGGCGGTCGGGGAGCTGTTTTTT
TRBJ2-7,NA,TRBV15,TRBD2,14,CATSSTSGTYEQYF,TGTGCCACCAGCAGTACTAGCGGGACCTACGAGCAGTACTTC
TRBJ2-6,NA,TRBV7-6,NA,14,CASSDSSGANVLTF,TGTGCCAGCAGTGACAGCTCTGGGGCCAACGTCCTGACTTTC
TRBJ1-5,NA,TRBV7-9,NA,14,CASSFGGEGQPQHF,TGTGCCAGCAGTTTTGGAGGGGAAGGACAGCCCCAGCATTTT
TRBJ2-7,NA,TRBV27,NA,16,CASSLRRSRDDYEQYF,TGTGCCAGCAGCCTAAGGAGGTCCCGGGACGACTACGAGCAGTACTTC
TRBJ1-1,NA,TRBV19,NA,14,CASSPWTPGGEAFF,TGTGCCAGTAGTCCATGGACCCCGGGGGGTGAAGCTTTCTTT
TRBJ2-7,NA,TRBV6-5,TRBD2,13,CAGGLAGADEQYF,TGTGCCGGGGGCCTAGCGGGAGCAGACGAGCAGTACTTC
TRBJ1-1,NA,TRBV5-1,NA,14,CASSLFGSNTEAFF,TGCGCCAGCAGCTTGTTTGGTTCGAACACTGAAGCTTTCTTT
TRBJ2-2,NA,TRBV18,TRBD2,15,CASSPGREKTGELFF,TGTGCCAGCTCACCGGGGCGGGAGAAGACCGGGGAGCTGTTTTTT
TRBJ2-7,NA,TRBV6-1,TRBD2,14,CASSSPGTSGRQYF,TGTGCCAGCAGTTCACCCGGGACTAGCGGTCGGCAGTACTTC
TRBJ2-7,NA,TRBV4-2,TRBD2,17,CASSQDGLAGCSYEQYF,TGTGCCAGCAGCCAAGACGGACTAGCGGGATGTTCCTACGAGCAGTACTTC
TRBJ1-2,NA,TRBV5-6,NA,16,CASSLDGGTNNYGYTF,TGTGCCAGCAGCTTGGATGGGGGGACGAATAACTATGGCTACACCTTC
TRBJ1-1,NA,TRBV27,NA,14,CASRDRTENTEAFF,TGTGCCAGCAGGGACCGAACAGAGAACACTGAAGCTTTCTTT
TRBJ1-2,NA,TRBV6-5,NA,14,CASNQPGTNYGYTF,TGTGCCAGCAACCAGCCGGGGACTAACTATGGCTACACCTTC
TRBJ2-5,NA,TRBV2,TRBD2,15,CASSVSGSSAETQYF,TGTGCCAGCAGCGTTAGCGGGAGTTCTGCAGAGACCCAGTACTTC
TRBJ1-2,NA,TRBV7-9,NA,15,CASSFRQGLNYGYTF,TGTGCCAGCAGCTTCCGCCAGGGGTTAAACTATGGCTACACCTTC
TRBJ2-3,NA,TRBV4-2,NA,15,CASSDREHSTDTQYF,TGTGCCAGCAGCGACCGGGAGCACAGCACAGATACGCAGTATTTT